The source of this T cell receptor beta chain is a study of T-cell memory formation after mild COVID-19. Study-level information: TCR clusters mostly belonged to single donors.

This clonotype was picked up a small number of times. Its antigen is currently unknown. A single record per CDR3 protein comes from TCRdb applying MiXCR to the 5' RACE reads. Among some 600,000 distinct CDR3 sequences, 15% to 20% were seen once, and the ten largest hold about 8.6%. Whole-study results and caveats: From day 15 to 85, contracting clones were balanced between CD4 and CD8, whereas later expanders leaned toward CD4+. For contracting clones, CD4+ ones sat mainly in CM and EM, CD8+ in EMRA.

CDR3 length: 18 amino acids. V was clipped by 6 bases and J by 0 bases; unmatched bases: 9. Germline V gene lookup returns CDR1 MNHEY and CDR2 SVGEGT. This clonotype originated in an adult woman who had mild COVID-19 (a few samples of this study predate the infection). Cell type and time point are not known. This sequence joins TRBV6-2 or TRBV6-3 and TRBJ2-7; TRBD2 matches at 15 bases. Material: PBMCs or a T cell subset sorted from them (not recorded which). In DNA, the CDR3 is TGTGCCAGCAGGACCGGGACTAGCGGGAGGACGAGCTCCTACGAGCAGTACTTC. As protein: CASRTGTSGRTSSYEQYF.